This T cell receptor beta chain was captured in a study of blood T cell repertoires in COVID-19. On the study more broadly: Sites across the United States, Italy and Spain contributed samples from acute and convalescent COVID-19. T cells, B-cell-depleted T cells, or PBMCs supplied cDNA or gDNA.

Under the authors' procedure: Amplification from reference gene primers served as the basis for estimated nucleated cell counts. Assay: immunoSEQ multiplex PCR; the TCRdb copy retains only in-frame clones and omits some. The V and J calls and the clone size are those of that table, but D and trimming were determined from the DNA. The sample includes 230,000 or so clones, 84% of them seen just once. Germline V gene data show CDR1 as LNHDA and CDR2 as SQIVND (reference sequence). CDR3 size: 15 residues. V dropped 5 bases and J dropped 4; count of bases not matched to a gene: 7. The source material was peripheral blood. The TCR sequence derives from a man aged 25 to 45 with active or convalescent COVID-19. The gene calls are TRBV19 and TRBJ1-1; 10 positions match TRBD1. The CDR3 protein is CASSVRDRGGTEAFF. The CDR3 region has the DNA TGTGCCAGTAGTGTCCGGGACAGGGGTGGCACTGAAGCTTTCTTT.